A single T cell receptor beta chain is shown here with its context. Antigen: not known. The CDR3 is made up of 17 amino acids. V dropped 5 bases and J dropped 5; count of bases not matched to a gene: 9. Germline V CDR1 and CDR2: LNHDA, SQIVND (reference sequence). The data were obtained in a study of long-term antiretroviral therapy in people with HIV. Every specimen held between roughly 0.85-11 million cryopreserved PBMC. These were thawed and washed before DNA extraction. immunoSEQ v3.0 was run at survey level. Here immunoSEQ multiplex PCR was the method, and the copy in TCRdb shows in-frame clones only, minus some. The data hold 48,000 or so clones, with about 81% observed a single time. Findings and caveats of the study: Participants lacked recorded data on ART adherence, viral resistance or therapy changes. The range of CDR3 lengths in HIV repertoires proved narrower than that found in controls. ART was followed by higher diversity that remained below transplant donor controls.

This sequence originates from a woman between 18 and 29 years old with HIV. J is TRBJ2-1 and V is TRBV19, with 13 bases that match TRBD2. The starting material was unsorted PBMCs, obtained 0.8 years after starting antiretroviral therapy. The CDR3 protein is CASSFKGLAGLDNEQFF. The CDR3 DNA sequence: TGTGCCAGTAGTTTCAAGGGACTAGCGGGACTCGACAATGAGCAGTTCTTC. The full variable domain, its missing parts supplied by reference TRBV19 and TRBJ2-1, is DGGITQSPKYLFRKEGQNVTLSCEQNLNHDAMYWYRQDPGQGLRLIYYSQIVNDFQKGDIAEGYSVSREKKESFPLTVTSAQKNPTAFYLCASSFKGLAGLDNEQFFGPGTRLTVL.